The present T cell receptor (beta chain) was sequenced within a study of CD8 T cells in Susac syndrome. Turning to the study itself: Treatment status at blood draw for the Susac syndrome patients was therapy-naive, corticosteroids, or intravenous immunoglobulin alone. Study-level points and caveats: CD8+ clones in Susac expanded most in TEMRA cells and active patients.

Trimming took 4 bases from V and 8 from J; bases not matched to a gene: 10. The CDR3 has 15 residues. Per the germline V gene, CDR1 is SGHKS and CDR2 is YYEKEE (reference sequence). Points on this clonotype: The target antigen is unknown.

RNA was extracted with the RNeasy kit, and a quantity of roughly 0.45 to 1 ug was reverse transcribed using random hexamers. Amplification of TCR beta CDR3 was carried out by immunoSEQ multiplex PCR, which covered 54 Vbeta and 13 Jbeta segments. From the immunoSEQ multiplex PCR reads, TCRdb called clonotypes with MiXCR, one entry per CDR3 protein. The table records approximately 190,000 distinct CDR3 sequences, approximately 95% of them present only once. The clonotype comes from a human donor with Susac syndrome. Sequenced: CD8+ T cells from PBMCs. The chain uses TRBV5-5 and TRBJ2-1; TRBD2 agrees at 9 bases. This CDR3 is CASSSASGGSHEQFF. CDR3 in DNA: TGTGCCAGCAGCAGCGCGAGCGGGGGGTCCCATGAGCAGTTCTTC.